This T cell receptor (beta chain) was captured in a study of Ad26.COV2.S vaccination and SARS-CoV-2 variants (dated by TCRdb to about 2021). About the full investigation: Donors in the vaccine arm were drawn from COV1001, a phase I-IIa trial of Ad26.COV2.S in healthy adults that was multicentre, randomized, double-blind and placebo-controlled. Ad26.COV2.S was given intramuscularly at 5x10^10 or 1x10^11 viral particles, as a single shot or as two shots 56 days apart. TCRbeta repertoire sequencing was used to assess the specificity and breadth of SARS-CoV-2-reactive T cell receptors after Ad26.COV2.S vaccination. A total of approximately 32 samples were included in the TCR-sequenced set, comprising 19 Ad26.COV2.S vaccine recipients, 5 placebo recipients and 8 SARS-CoV-2 convalescent individuals. Trial participants were randomized into five groups of five, in which low-dose or high-dose Ad26.COV2.S was given once or twice, or placebo was given on both occasions. Throughout the experiments and outcome assessment, investigators stayed blinded to trial group allocation.

Looking up the germline V gene yields CDR1 LGHNA and CDR2 YNFKEQ. For this chain, trimming is 1 base at the V end and 2 bases at the J end, and the number of junction bases without a gene match is 1. Spanning cysteine to phenylalanine, the CDR3 consists of 15 amino acids. Of all the DNA, just the CDR3 is kept, 45 bases in frame from base 1. In light of the paper, this sample's treatment or condition label describes: approximately 18 received Ad26.COV2.S at low or high dose, single or two shots; roughly five received placebo; per-sample allocation not given. Repertoires of vaccine and placebo recipients were sequenced from samples taken on day 63 after the first injection. In Cohort 1b, 20 to 25 adults aged 18-55 years were enrolled at a single site in Boston, USA, between 29 July and 7 August 2020. Ad26.COV2.S was a replication-incompetent adenovirus type 26 vector that expressed a prefusion-stabilized SARS-CoV-2 spike protein derived from the original Wuhan strain.

This clone showed up just once. Its antigen is not yet known. No qualities accompany the bases; no much larger clone lies one base away. The immunoSEQ Assay was used to sequence TCRbeta CDR3 regions. After extraction, genomic DNA underwent amplification by bias-controlled multiplex PCR, followed by high-throughput sequencing. Processing in the source paper ran as follows. To quantify the absolute abundance of every unique TCRbeta CDR3 region, sequences were collapsed and filtered. Usable DNA was measured by amplifying reference genes present in all nucleated cells, and TCRbeta template counts were normalized to that usable DNA to estimate T cell fraction. Repertoire TCRs were annotated as SARS-CoV-2-specific by exact matching of V gene, CDR3 amino acid sequence and J gene to a known reactive TCR set. The reference SARS-CoV-2 TCR set was derived from MIRA and filtered for enrichment in COVID-19-positive ImmuneCODE repertoires, a step that removed public or cross-reactive TCRs. Based on the MIRA antigens, annotated TCRs were further analysed at the level of specific ORF or position within ORF. Breadth was defined as the number of annotated unique rearrangements divided by the total number of unique productive rearrangements, and depth was defined as the summed frequency of the annotated unique rearrangements. Two-sided Wilcoxon rank-sum tests were used to compare TCR breadth between groups. Entries here come from immuneACCESS through TCRdb and include only in-frame sequences with V and J called. Some clones fail to appear in such tables; in the studies checked, an unresolved V gene covers under half of the shortfall, and the cause of the remainder is unknown. V, J and clone size derive from that table, while D and trimming were established from the DNA sequence. This sample is represented by about 680,000 clones; roughly 90% of them were singletons. The top ten hold approximately 1.5% of the sample.

Findings and caveats that apply to the study as a whole: According to the authors, total T cell responses may have been underestimated by the TCR breadth and depth analyses. Ad26.COV2.S recipients had higher spike-specific TCR breadth than placebo recipients (P = 0.0014). Vaccine and placebo recipients had similar non-spike TCR breadth, a finding consistent with the vaccine containing only spike. The study lacked the statistical power to compare responses across vaccine doses or regimens. Substantial breadth of spike-specific CD8+ and CD4+ T cell responses was reported after vaccination.

The clonotype originates from a person between 18 and 59 years old who received the Ad26.COV2.S COVID-19 vaccine or a placebo. This specimen consisted of peripheral blood, obtained in a trial of Ad26.COV2.S vaccine versus placebo. The sequence links TRBV4-2 to TRBJ2-1, and 8 junctional nucleotides match TRBD2. The nucleotide sequence is TGTGCCAGCAGCCAAGTACTAGCGGCCTACAATGAGCAGTTCTTC. Translated, this gives CASSQVLAAYNEQFF.